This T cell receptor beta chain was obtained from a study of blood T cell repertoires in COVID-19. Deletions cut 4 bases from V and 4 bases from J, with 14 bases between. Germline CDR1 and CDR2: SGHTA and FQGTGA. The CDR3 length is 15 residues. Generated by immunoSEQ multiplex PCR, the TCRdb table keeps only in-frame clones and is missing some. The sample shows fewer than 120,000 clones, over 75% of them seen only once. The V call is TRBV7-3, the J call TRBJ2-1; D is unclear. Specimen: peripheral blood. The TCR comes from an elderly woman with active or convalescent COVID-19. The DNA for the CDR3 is TGTGCCAGCAGCTCGAGCGCAAAGCCTTACAATGAGCAGTTCTTC. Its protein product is CASSSSAKPYNEQFF.